A single sample is the source of the 15 T cell receptor beta chains below, sequenced in a study of blood T cells in healthy people across ages. A second PCR of about 7 to 12 cycles used a sample-barcoded 5' primer and a J-beta primer mix. TCRdb called the 5' RACE reads again in MiXCR, with one record for every CDR3 protein. This sample yields approximately 800,000 distinct CDR3 sequences, of which approximately 25% are seen a single time; under 4.5% belongs to the top ten. These sequences were also reported in another study, on T cells of mothers and their children.

Input material: blood. The receptors originated from a boy between 10 and 17 years old in good health.

The rearrangement joins TRBV7-9 to TRBJ2-1; no reliable D call. CDR3 length equals 16 residues. V lost 4 bases and J 0 bases, leaving 13 bases between the germline ends. In germline, CDR1 is SEHNR, CDR2 FQNEAQ (reference sequence). DNA for the CDR3: TGTGCCAGCAGCTCCCAGACTGGCTCCTCCTACAATGAGCAGTTCTTC. Translating it yields CASSSQTGSSYNEQFF.

This clonotype has just a few counts. The chain links TRBV24-1 to TRBJ2-5; the D is unclear. The CDR3 is 14 amino acids. The germline V and J ends were trimmed by 4 bases and 1 base, with 9 bases remaining between them. Germline V gene sequence: CDR1 KGHDR, CDR2 SFDVKD. In DNA, the CDR3 is TGTGCCACCAGTGACCCAAACCGCCAAGAGACCCAGTACTTC. Translating it yields CATSDPNRQETQYF.

The rearrangement links TRBV15 to TRBJ2-3; TRBD2 matches 12 bases. Trimming took 4 bases from V and 3 from J; bases not matched to a gene: 5. The CDR3 spans 16 residues. The V gene's germline CDR1 is LNHNV and CDR2 YYDKDF (reference sequence). This CDR3 is CATSKSGLAGTDTQYF. Written as DNA, the CDR3 is TGTGCCACCAGCAAGAGTGGACTAGCGGGGACAGATACGCAGTATTTT.

This chain joins TRBV12-3 or TRBV12-4 and TRBJ2-2; possibly TRBD1 or TRBD2 for D (5 bases each). The CDR3 is 16 amino acids. Trimming removed 3 bases from V and 0 bases from J, with 11 bases in between. The CDR3 here is CASSLDGTANTGELFF. CDR3 in DNA: TGTGCCAGCAGTTTGGACGGGACGGCGAACACCGGGGAGCTGTTTTTT.

This clonotype was observed a few times. The chain couples TRBV20-1 to TRBJ2-7; 11 nucleotides align to TRBD2. This CDR3 comprises 15 residues. Germline lookup yields CDR1 DFQATT and CDR2 SNEGSKA (reference sequence). Here the CDR3 reads CSGRRLAGKTYEQYF. The DNA for the CDR3 is TGCAGCGGGCGGCGACTAGCGGGGAAAACCTACGAGCAGTACTTC.

The gene calls are TRBV7-3 and TRBJ2-1; the match to TRBD2 covers 7 bases. V dropped 5 bases and J dropped 6; count of bases not matched to a gene: 10. CDR3 size: 15 residues. Germline V gives CDR1 SGHTA, CDR2 FQGTGA. CDR3 region: CASSPGGLGLNEQFF. The CDR3, as DNA: TGTGCCAGCAGCCCCGGTGGACTAGGTCTCAATGAGCAGTTCTTC.

CDR3 coding DNA: TGTGCCAGCAGCTTAGATGGGGTGACCTACACCTTC. Its protein is CASSLDGVTYTF. The V gene is TRBV7-2, the J gene TRBJ1-2; D uncertain. This CDR3 has 12 residues. Germline V gene lookup returns CDR1 SGHTA and CDR2 FQGNSA. V was cut by 1 base and J by 10 bases, with 10 bases left in between.

This clonotype was observed a few times. The rearrangement links TRBV29-1 to TRBJ2-1; 8 bases match TRBD1. This CDR3 contains 15 residues. Germline CDR1 reads SQVTM; CDR2 reads ANQGSEA. Trimming took 2 bases from V and 4 from J; bases not matched to a gene: 7. The CDR3 spells CSVEPQGQVYNEQFF. In nucleotides, the CDR3 is TGCAGCGTTGAACCTCAGGGACAGGTATACAATGAGCAGTTCTTC.

The chain links TRBV7-9 to TRBJ2-5, with D tentatively TRBD1 (5 bases). There are 14 residues in the CDR3. Germline values: CDR1 SEHNR, CDR2 FQNEAQ (reference sequence). V lost 5 bases, J lost 2 bases, and 12 bases lay in between. CDR3 DNA: TGTGCCAGCAGCCGTAGCAGGGATCAAGAGACCCAGTACTTC. Encoded protein: CASSRSRDQETQYF.

Concerning this clonotype: Its ends do not fully match the called genes, so a read error is possible. V is TRBV7-7 and J is TRBJ2-7; TRBD1 agrees at 8 bases. Germline V gene sequence: CDR1 SSHAT, CDR2 FNYEAQ (reference sequence). This CDR3 region has 15 residues. In DNA, the CDR3 is TGTGCTAGCAGCCCAGGGACAGGTTCAACCTACGAGCAGTACTTC. It translates to CASSPGTGSTYEQYF. The complete variable domain, with remaining parts taken from reference TRBV7-7 and TRBJ2-7, reads GAGVSQSPRYKVTKRGQDVTLRCDPISSHATLYWYQQALGQGPEFLTYFNYEAQPDKSGLPSDRFSAERPEGSISTLTIQRTEQRDSAMYRCASSPGTGSTYEQYFGPGTRLTVT.

This clonotype turned up a few times. The chain employs TRBV20-1 and TRBJ1-1; no reliable D call. This CDR3 has 15 amino acids. Trimming took off 0 bases at V and 1 base at J, with 12 bases between the two ends. Looked up from germline, CDR1 is DFQATT and CDR2 is SNEGSKA (reference sequence). CDR3 amino acids: CSARDQWQTNTEAFF. The CDR3 nucleotides read TGCAGTGCTAGAGATCAATGGCAGACGAACACTGAAGCTTTCTTT.

This clonotype has more than one count but fewer than ten. V usage is TRBV3-1 and J usage is TRBJ2-7; 10 bases match TRBD1. V shed 6 bases and J 3 bases; nucleotides not matched to a gene: 8. CDR1 is LGHDT and CDR2 is YNNKEL in the germline V gene (reference sequence). This CDR3 spans 15 amino acids. The CDR3 coding sequence is TGTGCCAGCAGTCCGCCCCGGGACAGGGGCTACGAGCAGTACTTC. Protein sequence: CASSPPRDRGYEQYF.

The chain uses TRBV7-2 and TRBJ2-1, with 10 bases lining up with TRBD1. The CDR3 totals 16 residues. Germline V CDR1 and CDR2: SGHTA, FQGNSA. The V and J ends lost 5 bases and 6 bases, in that order; junction bases with no gene match: 10. CDR3 coding DNA: TGTGCCAGCAGCGATAGGGGGACAGGGGAGGGCAATGAGCAGTTCTTC. Amino acid sequence: CASSDRGTGEGNEQFF.

The rearrangement links TRBV15 to TRBJ2-1; D is perhaps TRBD1 (5 bases). Judging by the DNA end, TRBJ2-5 fits better; the J call may be wrong. Germline V gives CDR1 LNHNV, CDR2 YYDKDF (reference sequence). The CDR3 spans 16 residues. CDR3: CATSRAIGALRETQYF. The DNA for the CDR3 is TGTGCCACCAGCAGAGCAATTGGGGCGCTAAGGGAGACCCAGTACTTC.

V gene TRBV12-3 or TRBV12-4 combines with J gene TRBJ1-2; possibly TRBD1 for D (6 bases). This CDR3 has 13 residues. Trimming removed 5 bases at V and 2 bases at J, with 9 bases between. CDR3 sequence (DNA): TGTGCCAGCAGTATAGACAGGAACTATGGCTACACCTTC. This codes for CASSIDRNYGYTF.